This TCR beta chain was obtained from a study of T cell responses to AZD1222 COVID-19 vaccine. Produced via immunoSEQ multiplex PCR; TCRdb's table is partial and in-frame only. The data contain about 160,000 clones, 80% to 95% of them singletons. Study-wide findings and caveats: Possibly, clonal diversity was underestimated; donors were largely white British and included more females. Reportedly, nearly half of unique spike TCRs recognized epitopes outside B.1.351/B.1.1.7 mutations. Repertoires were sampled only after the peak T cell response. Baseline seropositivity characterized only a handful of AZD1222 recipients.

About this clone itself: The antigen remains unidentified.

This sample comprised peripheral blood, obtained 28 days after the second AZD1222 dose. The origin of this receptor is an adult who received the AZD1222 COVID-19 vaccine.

DNA for the CDR3: TGTGCCAGCAGCCTCCTCAGACTAGCGGGAGCCCACGAGCAGTACTTC. Its translation: CASSLLRLAGAHEQYF. The rearrangement uses TRBV3-1 (or the pseudogene TRBV3-2) and TRBJ2-7; 12 bases are a match to TRBD2. The CDR3 consists of 16 residues. V lost 4 bases, J lost 5 bases, and 9 bases stayed unmatched. The germline CDR1 and CDR2 sequences are LGHDT and YNNKEL (reference sequence).